This T cell receptor beta chain originates from a study of T cell responses to AZD1222 COVID-19 vaccine. Study-level results: Repertoires were sampled only after the peak T cell response. Baseline serology detected seropositivity in only a handful of AZD1222 recipients. Following two doses of AZD1222, Spike-specific TCR breadth and depth rose. A reported finding is that nearly half of spike-specific TCRs target unmutated variant regions.

Repertoires were generated with immunoSEQ multiplex PCR, while TCRdb's copy carries only in-frame clones and drops some. The profile shows more than 90,000 clones, 87% of them singletons. Concerning this clone itself: Its matching antigen is unknown.

This CDR3 region has 18 residues. CDR1 LNHNV and CDR2 YYDKDF come from the germline V gene (reference sequence). With 0 bases removed from V and 3 bases from J, the gap between germline ends came to 18 bases. The V call is TRBV15, the J call TRBJ2-1; maybe TRBD2 (5 bases). This receptor was taken from an adult who received the AZD1222 COVID-19 vaccine. The specimen was peripheral blood, collected 28 days after the second AZD1222 dose. The CDR3 is CATSRDLGDPRIYNEQFF. CDR3 bases: TGTGCCACCAGCAGAGATCTGGGAGATCCGCGAATCTACAATGAGCAGTTCTTC.